What follows are 12 T cell receptor beta chains derived from one specimen sequenced in a study of blood T cell repertoires in COVID-19. The table came from immunoSEQ multiplex PCR; TCRdb's copy has only in-frame clones and leaves some out. The top ten hold 10% to 15% of the sample, which has approximately 250,000 clones, around nine tenths seen once. The material sequenced was peripheral blood. Receptor source: a woman in her seventies with COVID-19, enrolled during active disease.

The V and J genes are TRBV9 and TRBJ1-3; 7 bases match TRBD1. The V segment lost 3 bases and the J segment 1 base; nucleotides outside the gene matches: 1. CDR3 length equals 14 residues. Germline V lookup: CDR1 SGDLS, CDR2 YYNGEE. The chain's CDR3 is CASSEQGSGNTIYF. The CDR3, as DNA: TGTGCCAGCAGCGAACAGGGGTCTGGAAACACCATATATTTT.

The chain is built from TRBV6-6 and TRBJ2-1, with D unresolved. The CDR3 sequence is 12 residues long. V gave up 6 bases and J gave up 7 bases, with 10 bases separating them. The germline gives CDR1 MNHNY, CDR2 SVGAGI (reference sequence). The CDR3 DNA sequence: TGTGCCAGCAGAGTACAGATTAATGAGCAGTTCTTC. It yields the protein CASRVQINEQFF.

This chain uses TRBV15 with TRBJ2-2, with D possibly being TRBD1 (6 bases). The germline V gene has CDR1 LNHNV and CDR2 YYDKDF (reference sequence). V was shortened by 4 bases and J by 4 bases, with 10 bases between the two germline ends. The CDR3 is 14 residues long. The CDR3 region has the DNA TGTGCCACCAGCAAACCCAGGGGCACCGGGGAGCTGTTTTTT. Translation gives CATSKPRGTGELFF.

The CDR3 loop is CASSIGGERGYTF. The CDR3 nucleotides are TGTGCCAGTAGTATCGGGGGGGAACGCGGCTACACCTTC. The rearrangement uses TRBV19 and TRBJ1-2; D is perhaps TRBD1 (5 bases). The CDR3 consists of 13 residues. V lost 3 bases, J lost 8 bases, and 13 bases lay in between. Germline V gene data show CDR1 as LNHDA and CDR2 as SQIVND (reference sequence).

A remark on this clone: Within the sample, other DNA sequences also encode this same CDR3. The V and J genes are TRBV5-1 and TRBJ1-1; D ambiguous. The CDR3 is made up of 13 amino acids. V shed 0 bases and J shed 0 bases, with 3 bases lying between them. The germline gives CDR1 SGHRS, CDR2 YFSETQ. This CDR3 reads CASSLDMNTEAFF. CDR3 bases: TGCGCCAGCAGCTTGGATATGAACACTGAAGCTTTCTTT.

V usage is TRBV5-1 and J usage is TRBJ1-1, with unresolved D. With 6 bases removed from V and 3 bases from J, the gap between germline ends came to 21 bases. This CDR3 comprises 16 residues. Germline CDR1 and CDR2: SGHRS and YFSETQ. CDR3 in amino acids: CASKFGSGSVDTEAFF. In DNA form, the CDR3 reads TGCGCCAGCAAGTTCGGCTCGGGGTCGGTGGACACTGAAGCTTTCTTT.

This rearrangement joins TRBV5-1 to TRBJ1-2; TRBD1 matches 7 bases. Trimming at V came to 3 bases and at J to 6 bases, leaving 5 bases not matched to a gene. The CDR3 is 13 residues long. The germline CDR1 and CDR2 sequences are SGHRS and YFSETQ. The chain's CDR3 is CASSSITGDGYTF. The CDR3 bases are TGCGCCAGCAGCTCGATAACAGGGGATGGCTACACCTTC.

The table lists this clone with a count of one. The rearrangement joins TRBV9 to TRBJ1-3; tentatively, D is TRBD1 (6 bases). V was pared by 4 bases and J by 2 bases, with 10 bases between. Looked up from germline, CDR1 is SGDLS and CDR2 is YYNGEE. CDR3 length: 14 residues. DNA of the CDR3: TGTGCCAGCAGCTTGGGACAACCTGGAAACACCATATATTTT. Protein: CASSLGQPGNTIYF. Drawing the rest from reference TRBV9 and TRBJ1-3, the complete variable domain is DSGVTQTPKHLITATGQRVTLRCSPRSGDLSVYWYQQSLDQGLQFLIQYYNGEERAKGNILERFSAQQFPDLHSELNLSSLELGDSALYFCASSLGQPGNTIYFGEGSWLTVV.

J is TRBJ1-3 and V is TRBV18; D is undetermined. V gave up 1 base and J gave up 2 bases, with 15 bases separating them. CDR3 length: 17 amino acids. Germline V gene lookup returns CDR1 KGHSH and CDR2 LQKENI. CDR3 in amino acids: CASSPQAAGGPGNTIYF. The CDR3 region has the DNA TGTGCCAGCTCACCACAGGCGGCGGGAGGTCCTGGAAACACCATATATTTT. The full variable domain, rest sourced from reference TRBV18 and TRBJ1-3, is NAGVMQNPRHLVRRRGQEARLRCSPMKGHSHVYWYRQLPEEGLKFMVYLQKENIIDESGMPKERFSAEFPKEGPSILRIQQVVRGDSAAYFCASSPQAAGGPGNTIYFGEGSWLTVV.

J is TRBJ2-5 and V is TRBV7-2, with D tentatively TRBD2 (5 bases). Germline-derived CDR1 and CDR2 are SGHTA and FQGNSA. V shed 6 bases and J shed 1 base, with 12 bases lying between them. The CDR3 sequence is 14 residues long. The CDR3 sequence: CASSPQSGQETQYF. The CDR3 bases are TGTGCCAGCAGTCCCCAGAGCGGCCAAGAGACCCAGTACTTC. The whole variable domain, remainder taken from reference TRBV7-2 and TRBJ2-5, is GAGVSQSPSNKVTEKGKDVELRCDPISGHTALYWYRQSLGQGLEFLIYFQGNSAPDKSGLPSDRFSAERTGGSVSTLTIQRTQQEDSAVYLCASSPQSGQETQYFGPGTRLLVL.

This chain connects TRBV9 to TRBJ1-5, with D possibly TRBD1 on 6 matching bases. Per the germline V gene, CDR1 is SGDLS and CDR2 is YYNGEE. The CDR3 is 15 amino acids. Between the trimmed V and J ends, which lost 4 bases and 4 bases, there was a span of 15 bases. CDR3 loop: CASSKAGTLNQPQHF. For the CDR3, the DNA is TGTGCCAGCAGCAAGGCCGGGACACTGAATCAGCCCCAGCATTTT.

This chain joins TRBV4-1 and TRBJ1-5; D is unresolved. This CDR3 has 17 amino acids. From germline, CDR1 is MGHRA and CDR2 YSYEKL. Trimming removed 1 base from V and 3 bases from J, with 16 bases in between. CDR3 DNA: TGCGCCAGCAGCCAAGCCCAACCTCGGGGTCTCAATCAGCCCCAGCATTTT. It translates to CASSQAQPRGLNQPQHF.